A selection of T cell receptor beta chains follows, all from one sample in a study of T cells after yellow fever vaccination. TCRdb recomputed calls from the 5' RACE reads with MiXCR, one row per CDR3 protein. This repertoire shows 400,000 or so distinct CDR3 sequences, over 15% found once; its top ten account for roughly a sixth. The material sequenced was PBMCs, taken before the yellow fever booster vaccination. These TCRs come from a man aged 18 to 29 who received the YFV17D yellow fever vaccine. Each CDR3 is given with its conserved first and last residue. The D gene is left open where the match is weak. Not all rows give a size; the values are once, few, many and, for expanded clones, a class.

>TRBV12-5|TRBJ1-5|few|.
TGTGCTAGTGGTTCCTCCGCGGGAAGGGAGAACAATCAGCCCCAGCATTTT
CASGSSAGRENNQPQHF
>TRBV18|TRBJ2-7|.|.
TGTGCCAGCTCGGGTCTTGCCTCCTACGAGCAGTACTTC
CASSGLASYEQYF
>TRBV24-1|TRBJ1-1|.|TRBD1
TGTGCCACCAGTGATTCCCCGAGACAGGGTTACACTGAAGCTTTCTTT
CATSDSPRQGYTEAFF
>TRBV7-3|TRBJ1-1|.|.
TGTGCCAGCAGCCAACGTCCTGACAGGAACACTGAAGCTTTCTTT
CASSQRPDRNTEAFF
>TRBV7-6|TRBJ2-1|.|.
TGTGCCAGCAGCTTAAGGAACAGGGACAATGAGCAGTTCTTC
CASSLRNRDNEQFF
>TRBV6-5|TRBJ1-2|few|TRBD1
TGTGCCAGCAGTAGGGACAGGATCAACTATGGCTACACCTTC
CASSRDRINYGYTF
>TRBV20-1|TRBJ2-1|few|TRBD1
TGCAGTGCTAGAGATGAAGACAGGGGGCGCCTCGGTGAGCAGTTCTTC
CSARDEDRGRLGEQFF
>TRBV7-9|TRBJ2-3|.|.
TGTGCCAGCAGCTTAGACGGTTATACAGATACGCAGTATTTT
CASSLDGYTDTQYF
>TRBV7-2|TRBJ2-6|.|.
TGTGCCAGCCAAGGCCCTGGGGCCAACGTCCTGACTTTC
CASQGPGANVLTF
>TRBV7-9|TRBJ1-1|few|.
TGTGCCAGCAGCTTTGGCGGAGGGAACACTGAAGCTTTCTTT
CASSFGGGNTEAFF
>TRBV12-5|TRBJ1-6|few|.
TGTGCTAGTGGTTTGGTACGGGGACTCCGTCATTCACCCCTCCACTTT
CASGLVRGLRHSPLHF
>TRBV2|TRBJ2-7|few|TRBD1
TGTGCCAGCAGTGCCGAGGACAGGGGATCTTACGAGCAGTACTTC
CASSAEDRGSYEQYF
>TRBV7-7|TRBJ2-3|.|.
TGTGCCAGCAGCCAACAAGGACAGAGCACAGATACGCAGTATTTT
CASSQQGQSTDTQYF
>TRBV3-1|TRBJ1-4|.|.
TGTGCCAGCAGCCAGGACGGGGGTGGAAAACTGTTTTTT
CASSQDGGGKLFF
>TRBV28|TRBJ1-2|.|TRBD1
TGTGCCAGCAGGGGACAGCGCTATGGCTACACCTTC
CASRGQRYGYTF
>TRBV11-2|TRBJ1-2|many|.
TGTGCCAGCAGCTTAGAGGGAAGTGGCTATGGCTACACCTTC
CASSLEGSGYGYTF
>TRBV5-5|TRBJ1-5|.|.
TGTGCCAGCAGCTTTGGAGGAGCCTCTGGAAGCAATCAGCCCCAGCATTTT
CASSFGGASGSNQPQHF
>TRBV5-5|TRBJ2-2|many|.
TGTGCCAGCAGCTTGGGTACAGCGTCGTGGCTGTTTTTT
CASSLGTASWLFF
>TRBV6-6|TRBJ2-5|few|.
TGTGCCAGCAGTTACCCCGGCCTGACTAAGGAGACCCAGTACTTC
CASSYPGLTKETQYF
>TRBV4-3|TRBJ2-5|.|TRBD1
TGCGCCAGCAGCCAGGGGACAGGGAGGCAAGAGACCCAGTACTTC
CASSQGTGRQETQYF
>TRBV3-1|TRBJ1-2|.|.
TGTGCCAGCAGCCAAGAGATCGGATATGGCTACACCTTC
CASSQEIGYGYTF
>TRBV7-2|TRBJ2-1|few|.
TGTGCCAGCAGCTTCTCCCTGGGGGTTGAGCAGTTCTTC
CASSFSLGVEQFF
>TRBV9|TRBJ2-6|few|.
TGTGCCAGCAGCGTAGGGGCAGCCGGGGCCAACGTCCTGACTTTC
CASSVGAAGANVLTF
>TRBV5-1|TRBJ2-7|.|.
TGCGCCAGCAGCTTGGGCTCCTCCGACTACGAGCAGTACTTC
CASSLGSSDYEQYF
>TRBV6-1|TRBJ1-2|.|.
TGTGCCAGCAGTCCCACCGCGGTCTACTATGGCTACACCTTC
CASSPTAVYYGYTF
>TRBV12-3/TRBV12-4|TRBJ1-5|few|TRBD1
TGTGCCAGCAGACGACAGGGTCAGGGTCAGCCCCAGCATTTT
CASRRQGQGQPQHF
>TRBV28|TRBJ2-5|.|TRBD2
TGTGCCAGCAGACCTCTCACCGGGACTAGCGGGCAAGAGACCCAGTACTTC
CASRPLTGTSGQETQYF
>TRBV12-3/TRBV12-4|TRBJ1-5|.|.
TGTGCCAGCGTCTTAGGGGGGAGTCAGCCCCAGCATTTT
CASVLGGSQPQHF
>TRBV12-3/TRBV12-4|TRBJ1-2|many|.
TGTGCCAGCAGTTCAGGGGCCTATGGCTACACCTTC
CASSSGAYGYTF
>TRBV20-1|TRBJ1-2|few|.
TGCAGTGCTAGAGAGGGCTATGGCTACACCTTC
CSAREGYGYTF
>TRBV6-6|TRBJ1-1|once|TRBD1
TGTGCCAGCAGCCGACAGGGGCCAGACACTGAAGCTTTCTTT
CASSRQGPDTEAFF
>TRBV20-1|TRBJ2-3|few|TRBD1
TGCAGTGCTAGAGTGAGACAGGGCGCGCCAGATACGCAGTATTTT
CSARVRQGAPDTQYF
>TRBV5-1|TRBJ2-7|.|.
TGCGCCAGCAGTAGGGGCGGAAACGAGCAGTACTTC
CASSRGGNEQYF
>TRBV20-1|TRBJ1-5|few|.
TGCAGTGTGTTAAGGGGGGGCAATCAGCCCCAGCATTTT
CSVLRGGNQPQHF
>TRBV20-1|TRBJ2-1|.|TRBD2
TGCAGTGCTAGATGGCGGGGGGGCGATTCTGGTGAGCAGTTCTTC
CSARWRGGDSGEQFF
>TRBV6-1|TRBJ1-1|few|.
TGTGCCAGCAGTGAAGAGGGGAGGTGGACTGAAGCTTTCTTT
CASSEEGRWTEAFF
>TRBV7-2|TRBJ1-5|.|.
TGTGCCAGCAGCTTAGACCGGCGGGGAGGGAAATTTAGTCAGCCCCAGCATTTT
CASSLDRRGGKFSQPQHF
>TRBV12-3/TRBV12-4|TRBJ2-1|.|.
TGTGCCAGCAGTGGGCCTTCGGGGGGCGAGTACAATGAGCAGTTCTTC
CASSGPSGGEYNEQFF
>TRBV7-9|TRBJ1-2|few|.
TGTGCCAGCAGCCCGAGTAGGATCTATGGCTACACCTTC
CASSPSRIYGYTF
>TRBV7-2|TRBJ2-7|few|TRBD1
TGTGCCAGCATCACAGGGGGCGGCTACGAGCAGTACTTC
CASITGGGYEQYF
>TRBV5-1|TRBJ1-2|.|.
TGCGCCAGCAGCCCATATGGCACTAACTATGGCTACACCTTC
CASSPYGTNYGYTF
>TRBV29-1|TRBJ2-1|few|.
TGCAGCGTGACGGGGGGCCTCAGCTCCTACAATGAGCAGTTCTTC
CSVTGGLSSYNEQFF
>TRBV29-1|TRBJ1-1|many|.
TGCAGCGTGACGAACACTGAAGCTTTCTTT
CSVTNTEAFF
>TRBV20-1|TRBJ2-3|.|TRBD2
TGCAGTGCTAGCGGGACTAGTCGCACAGATACGCAGTATTTT
CSASGTSRTDTQYF
>TRBV6-5|TRBJ2-2|.|.
TGTGCCAGCAGTTACGCCGGCGGGGAGCTGTTTTTT
CASSYAGGELFF
>TRBV9|TRBJ2-5|.|TRBD2
TGTGCCAGCAGCGTACAAGCGGGGGGTTCAGAGACCCAGTACTTC
CASSVQAGGSETQYF
>TRBV6-5|TRBJ2-2|.|.
TGTGCCAGCAGTTACTCGGGGGACACCGGGGAGCTGTTTTTT
CASSYSGDTGELFF
>TRBV9|TRBJ1-1|few|.
TGTGCCAGCAGCGTAGGGTCTGTGCAGAACACTGAAGCTTTCTTT
CASSVGSVQNTEAFF
>TRBV20-1|TRBJ1-1|.|.
TGCAGTGCTTCGGAGGGGAACACTGAAGCTTTCTTT
CSASEGNTEAFF